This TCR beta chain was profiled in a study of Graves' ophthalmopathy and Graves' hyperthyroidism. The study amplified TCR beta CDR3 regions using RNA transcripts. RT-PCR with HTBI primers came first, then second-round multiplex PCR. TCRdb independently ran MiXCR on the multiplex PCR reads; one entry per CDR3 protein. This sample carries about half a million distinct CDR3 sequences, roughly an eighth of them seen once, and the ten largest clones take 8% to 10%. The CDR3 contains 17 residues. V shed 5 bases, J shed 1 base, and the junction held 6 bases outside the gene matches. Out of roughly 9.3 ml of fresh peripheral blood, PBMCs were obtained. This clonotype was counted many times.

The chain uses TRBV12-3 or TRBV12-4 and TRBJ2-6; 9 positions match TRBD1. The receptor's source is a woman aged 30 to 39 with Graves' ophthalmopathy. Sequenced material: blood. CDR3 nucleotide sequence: TGTGCCAGCAGTCCGGGACAGGGAAAATCTGGGGCCAACGTCCTGACTTTC. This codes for CASSPGQGKSGANVLTF.